The clone carrying this TCR beta chain has just a few counts. Its antigen is still unknown. The sample originates from a study of T cell repertoires and HLA-DP antigens. Study-wide context: Transduced HeLa cells presented HLA-DP to CD4+ T cells. Notes on the study in general: No separate analysis of naive versus memory CD4+ cells was done.

The PCR primers covered 54 TRBV and 13 TRBJ segments. This table comes from immunoSEQ multiplex PCR, and its TCRdb copy is limited to in-frame clones, with some not included. Of approximately 110,000 clones in the sample, 80% to 95% were seen once. Untouched CD4+ T cells were isolated by negative selection, averaging about 98% purity. This TCR came from a woman aged 18 to 35 in good health and CMV-seronegative. Sequencing was performed on CD4+ T cells from PBMCs.

CDR3 DNA sequence: TGTGCCTGGAGTGTGGCTAGCGGGAGTTGGGAGCAGTTCTTC. Its translation: CAWSVASGSWEQFF. J is TRBJ2-1 and V is TRBV30; TRBD2 agrees at 10 bases. V shed 0 bases, J shed 10 bases, and the junction held 6 bases outside the gene matches. This CDR3 has 14 amino acids. Germline values: CDR1 GTSNPN, CDR2 SVGIG (reference sequence).